This T cell receptor (beta chain) originates from a study of blood T cells in healthy people across ages. The study's findings and limits: Both higher diversity and more naive CD4+ cells marked long-lived donors when set against aged donors. Strong correlation linked observed beta diversity and percent naive T cells.

A word on this clonotype: Antigen: not known.

The authors ran a second PCR of about 7 to 12 cycles using a sample-barcoded 5' primer and a J-beta primer mix. One entry per CDR3 protein results from TCRdb running MiXCR on the 5' RACE reads. The sample holds about 1.8 million distinct CDR3 sequences; roughly 49% are singletons and the top ten take less than 2.5%. This CDR3 comprises 14 residues. The V and J ends lost 2 bases and 7 bases, in that order; junction bases with no gene match: 5. Germline CDR1 SGHTA, CDR2 FQGNSA. Donation came from healthy Caucasian individuals in Russia who were aged roughly 6 to 95. This receptor was obtained from a woman aged 40 to 55 in good health. Sequencing used blood. The rearrangement uses TRBV7-2 and TRBJ1-2; TRBD1 agrees at 9 bases. This CDR3 reads CASSLLQQGAGYTF. CDR3 DNA: TGTGCCAGCAGCTTATTACAACAGGGGGCTGGCTACACCTTC.